The 15 T cell receptor beta chains below were found in one sample sequenced in a study of CD8 T cells in Susac syndrome (dated by TCRdb to about 2019). The protocol used for the library was the immunoSEQ multiplex PCR assay. RNA was extracted with the RNeasy kit and roughly 0.5 to 1 ug was reverse transcribed using random hexamers. The public reads were run again by TCRdb, first through fastp at Q25 and then through MiXCR, and only productive beta chains were kept. Entries are consolidated by CDR3 protein sequence, retaining the most common genes and DNA. The sample table lists some 450,000 distinct CDR3 sequences, around 83% of them with a count of one. About 0.12% of the sample is held by the ten biggest clonotypes. The source material was CD8+ T cells from PBMCs. These receptors were obtained from a human donor with multiple sclerosis.

The chain is built from TRBV29-1 and TRBJ1-2, with 9 bases lining up with TRBD1. The V and J ends lost 1 base and 5 bases, in that order; junction bases with no gene match: 11. This CDR3 has 16 residues. CDR1 and CDR2 from the germline V gene are SQVTM and ANQGSEA. The CDR3 spells CSVEGQGDHRGYGYTF. CDR3 in DNA: TGCAGCGTTGAAGGACAGGGGGACCATCGGGGGTATGGCTACACCTTC. The variable domain in full, completed from reference TRBV29-1 and TRBJ1-2, reads SAVISQKPSRDICQRGTSLTIQCQVDSQVTMMFWYRQQPGQSLTLIATANQGSEATYESGFVIDKFPISRPNLTFSTLTVSNMSPEDSSIYLCSVEGQGDHRGYGYTFGSGTRLTVV.

The rearrangement uses TRBV25-1 and TRBJ2-7, with 7 positions matching TRBD2. V trimming: 2 bases; J trimming: 3 bases; junction bases outside the gene matches: 4. The CDR3 sequence is 14 residues long. Per the germline V gene, CDR1 is MGHDK and CDR2 is SYGVNS. In DNA, the CDR3 is TGTGCCAGCAGTGAAGGGGAGGGTTTCTACGAGCAGTACTTC. It translates to CASSEGEGFYEQYF.

This clonotype was counted a few times. The chain combines TRBV12-3 or TRBV12-4 with TRBJ1-2, with D possibly matching TRBD1 (6 bases). V was trimmed by 7 bases and J by 4 bases, leaving 16 bases between them. The CDR3 contains 14 residues. Here the CDR3 DNA reads TGTGCCAGCAACTCCGGGGGCCCAAGCTATGGCTACACCTTC. Residues: CASNSGGPSYGYTF.

This chain links TRBV4-1 with TRBJ2-5, with D unresolved. V lost 2 bases and J 2 bases, leaving 12 bases between the germline ends. Germline V lookup: CDR1 MGHRA, CDR2 YSYEKL. The CDR3 runs 15 residues. This CDR3 is CASSQFGTLQETQYF. CDR3 sequence (DNA): TGCGCCAGCAGCCAATTCGGCACTTTACAAGAGACCCAGTACTTC.

J is TRBJ2-1 and V is TRBV12-3 or TRBV12-4; 7 bases match TRBD2. CDR3 size: 15 residues. V shed 7 bases and J 2 bases; nucleotides not matched to a gene: 8. Here the CDR3 reads CASTSAGRAYNEQFF. The CDR3, as DNA: TGTGCCAGCACCTCCGCGGGGAGGGCCTACAATGAGCAGTTCTTC.

V gene TRBV4-1 combines with J gene TRBJ1-1; 10 nucleotides align to TRBD1. The V and J ends lost 1 base and 10 bases, in that order; junction bases with no gene match: 6. Germline assignment: CDR1 MGHRA and CDR2 YSYEKL. The length of the CDR3 is 14 residues. The CDR3 DNA reads TGCGCCAGCAGCCAAGTGGGACAGGGGATAAGAGCTTTCTTT. It specifies CASSQVGQGIRAFF.

V and J are TRBV7-9 and TRBJ1-2; D possibly corresponds to TRBD1 (5 bases). Germline assignment: CDR1 SEHNR and CDR2 FQNEAQ (reference sequence). V dropped 4 bases and J dropped 4 bases, with 22 bases sitting between them. This CDR3 has 17 residues. CDR3 sequence: CASSSPGPTPGGYGYTF. The CDR3 DNA reads as TGTGCCAGCAGCTCACCGGGACCGACACCTGGGGGCTATGGCTACACCTTC.

The V call is TRBV2, the J call TRBJ2-7; D is ambiguous. Trimming left V 4 bases short and J 3 bases short, with 7 bases between. The CDR3 extends over 12 amino acids. Germline V gene sequence: CDR1 SNHLY, CDR2 FYNNEI. CDR3: CASSGAYYEQYF. The CDR3 nucleotides read TGTGCCAGCAGTGGGGCGTACTACGAGCAGTACTTC.

This clonotype was recorded once. The genes are TRBV4-1 and TRBJ2-7; D gene ambiguous. Germline CDR1 is MGHRA and CDR2 is YSYEKL. V lost 0 bases, J lost 2 bases, and 14 bases lay in between. This CDR3 is built from 16 residues. CDR3 sequence reads: CASSQDHPVSPYEQYF. Here the CDR3 DNA reads TGCGCCAGCAGCCAAGATCACCCGGTCAGTCCCTACGAGCAGTACTTC.

In its sample, this clonotype was seen a few times. A read error may account for a junction end that differs from germline. This rearrangement joins TRBV7-7 to TRBJ2-3; D uncertain. CDR1 and CDR2 from the germline V gene are SSHAT and FNYEAQ (reference sequence). The CDR3 sequence is 13 residues long. CDR3 sequence reads: CASSLWDTDTQYF. The CDR3 bases are TGTGCTAGCAGCTTATGGGACACAGATACGCAGTATTTT. The full variable domain, rest sourced from reference TRBV7-7 and TRBJ2-3, is GAGVSQSPRYKVTKRGQDVTLRCDPISSHATLYWYQQALGQGPEFLTYFNYEAQPDKSGLPSDRFSAERPEGSISTLTIQRTEQRDSAMYRCASSLWDTDTQYFGPGTRLTVL.

J is TRBJ2-1 and V is TRBV5-1; D uncertain. The germline V and J ends were trimmed by 5 bases and 5 bases, with 14 bases remaining between them. Germline V gene sequence: CDR1 SGHRS, CDR2 YFSETQ. This CDR3 has 14 residues. The CDR3: CASRILGEHNEQFF. In DNA, the CDR3 is TGCGCCAGCAGGATCCTAGGCGAGCACAATGAGCAGTTCTTC.

The V and J genes are TRBV4-1 and TRBJ2-7, with D tentatively TRBD1 (5 bases). V lost 0 bases and J 5 bases, leaving 17 bases between the germline ends. Germline values: CDR1 MGHRA, CDR2 YSYEKL. The CDR3 is 16 amino acids. The CDR3: CASSQDASGRVDEQYF. The CDR3 coding sequence is TGCGCCAGCAGCCAAGATGCGTCGGGCAGGGTGGACGAGCAGTACTTC.

A single count supports this clonotype. This rearrangement joins TRBV20-1 to TRBJ2-2, with a possible D match to TRBD2 (6 bases). Per the germline V gene, CDR1 is DFQATT and CDR2 is SNEGSKA (reference sequence). Trimming removed 1 base from V and 3 bases from J, with 12 bases in between. The CDR3 loop spans 15 amino acids. The CDR3: CSARARGLYTGELFF. In DNA, the CDR3 is TGCAGTGCTAGAGCGAGGGGACTCTACACCGGGGAGCTGTTTTTT.

The chain has TRBV6-5 and TRBJ1-2; maybe TRBD1 (5 bases). The CDR3 consists of 18 residues. Germline-derived CDR1 and CDR2 are MNHEY and SVGAGI. The V end was cut by 2 bases, the J end by 2 bases, with 21 bases between. The CDR3 reads CASSYVGASSGWNYGYTF. The CDR3 DNA reads as TGTGCCAGCAGTTACGTAGGGGCGTCCTCGGGATGGAACTATGGCTACACCTTC.

The V and J genes are TRBV12-3 or TRBV12-4 and TRBJ2-7, with 8 bases aligning to TRBD1. The CDR3 loop spans 15 amino acids. Trimming removed 0 bases from V and 1 base from J; junction bases left unmatched: 2. Written as DNA, the CDR3 is TGTGCCAGCAGTTTAGCGACAGGGGATTCCTACGAGCAGTACTTC. Protein: CASSLATGDSYEQYF.